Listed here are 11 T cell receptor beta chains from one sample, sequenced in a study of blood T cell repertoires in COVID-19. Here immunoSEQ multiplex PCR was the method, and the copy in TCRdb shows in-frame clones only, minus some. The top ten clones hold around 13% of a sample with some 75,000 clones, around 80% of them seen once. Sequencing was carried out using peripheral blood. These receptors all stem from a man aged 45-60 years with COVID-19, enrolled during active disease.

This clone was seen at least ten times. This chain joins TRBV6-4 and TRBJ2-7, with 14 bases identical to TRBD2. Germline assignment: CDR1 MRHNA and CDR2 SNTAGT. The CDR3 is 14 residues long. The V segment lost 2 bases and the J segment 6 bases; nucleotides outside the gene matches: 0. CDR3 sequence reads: CASSDGTSGSEQYF. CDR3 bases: TGTGCCAGCAGTGACGGGACTAGCGGGAGCGAGCAGTACTTC.

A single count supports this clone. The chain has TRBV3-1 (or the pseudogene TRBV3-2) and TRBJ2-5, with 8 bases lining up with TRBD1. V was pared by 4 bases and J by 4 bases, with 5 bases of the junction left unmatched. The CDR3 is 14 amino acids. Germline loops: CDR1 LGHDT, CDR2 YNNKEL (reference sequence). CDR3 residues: CASSRGTGVETQYF. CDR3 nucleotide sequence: TGTGCCAGCAGCCGAGGGACAGGAGTAGAGACCCAGTACTTC.

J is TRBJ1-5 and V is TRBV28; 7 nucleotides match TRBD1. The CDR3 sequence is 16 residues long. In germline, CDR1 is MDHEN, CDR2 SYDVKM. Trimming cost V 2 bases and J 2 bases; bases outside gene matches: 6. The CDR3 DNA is TGTGCCAGCAGTTTAGAGGTAGGACAGGGCAATCAGCCCCAGCATTTT. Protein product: CASSLEVGQGNQPQHF.

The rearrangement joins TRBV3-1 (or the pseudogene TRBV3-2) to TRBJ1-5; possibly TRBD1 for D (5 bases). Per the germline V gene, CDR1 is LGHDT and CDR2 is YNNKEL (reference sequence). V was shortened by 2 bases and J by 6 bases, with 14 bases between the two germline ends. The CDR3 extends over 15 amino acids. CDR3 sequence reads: CASSQKRGLGQPQHF. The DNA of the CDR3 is TGTGCCAGCAGCCAAAAAAGGGGATTGGGTCAGCCCCAGCATTTT.

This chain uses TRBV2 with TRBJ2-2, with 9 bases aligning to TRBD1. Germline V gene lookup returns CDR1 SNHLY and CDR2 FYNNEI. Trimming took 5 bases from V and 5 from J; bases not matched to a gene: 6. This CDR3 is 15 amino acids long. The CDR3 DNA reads TGTGCCAGCAGTCTGGACAGGGGTGTTACCGGGGAGCTGTTTTTT. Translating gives CASSLDRGVTGELFF.

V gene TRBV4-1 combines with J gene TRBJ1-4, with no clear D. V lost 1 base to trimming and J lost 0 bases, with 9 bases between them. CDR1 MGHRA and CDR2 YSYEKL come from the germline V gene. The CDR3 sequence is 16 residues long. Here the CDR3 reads CASSQGRTATNEKLFF. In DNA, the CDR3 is TGCGCCAGCAGCCAAGGAAGGACTGCAACTAATGAAAAACTGTTTTTT.

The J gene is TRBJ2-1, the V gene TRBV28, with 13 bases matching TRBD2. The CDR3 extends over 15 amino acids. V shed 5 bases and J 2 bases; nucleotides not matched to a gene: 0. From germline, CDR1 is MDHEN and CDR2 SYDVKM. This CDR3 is CASSTSGRAYNEQFF. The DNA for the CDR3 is TGTGCCAGCAGTACTAGCGGGAGGGCCTACAATGAGCAGTTCTTC.

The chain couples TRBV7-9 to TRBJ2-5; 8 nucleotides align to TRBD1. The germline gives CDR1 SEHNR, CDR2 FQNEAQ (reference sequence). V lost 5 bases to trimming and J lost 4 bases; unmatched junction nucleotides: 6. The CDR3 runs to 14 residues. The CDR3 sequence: CASSPTGVGETQYF. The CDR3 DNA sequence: TGTGCCAGCAGCCCGACAGGGGTTGGAGAGACCCAGTACTTC. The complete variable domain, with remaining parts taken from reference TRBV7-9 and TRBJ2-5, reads DTGVSQNPRHKITKRGQNVTFRCDPISEHNRLYWYRQTLGQGPEFLTYFQNEAQLEKSRLLSDRFSAERPKGSFSTLEIQRTEQGDSAMYLCASSPTGVGETQYFGPGTRLLVL.

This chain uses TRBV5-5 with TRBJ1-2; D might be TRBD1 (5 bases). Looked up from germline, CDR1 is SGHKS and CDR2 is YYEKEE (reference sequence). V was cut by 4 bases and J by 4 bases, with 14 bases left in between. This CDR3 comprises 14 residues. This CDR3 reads CASSPDGGSYGYTF. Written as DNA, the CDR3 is TGTGCCAGCAGCCCTGATGGGGGGAGCTATGGCTACACCTTC.

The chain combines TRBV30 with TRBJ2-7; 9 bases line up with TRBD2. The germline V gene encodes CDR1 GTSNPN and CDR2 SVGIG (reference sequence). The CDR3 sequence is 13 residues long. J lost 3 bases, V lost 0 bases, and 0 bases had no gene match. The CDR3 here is CAWSVSGGYEQYF. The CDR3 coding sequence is TGTGCCTGGAGTGTTAGCGGGGGCTACGAGCAGTACTTC. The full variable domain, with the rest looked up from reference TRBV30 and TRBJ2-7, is SQTIHQWPATLVQPVGSPLSLECTVEGTSNPNLYWYRQAAGRGLQLLFYSVGIGQISSEVPQNLSASRPQDRQFILSSKKLLLSDSGFYLCAWSVSGGYEQYFGPGTRLTVT.

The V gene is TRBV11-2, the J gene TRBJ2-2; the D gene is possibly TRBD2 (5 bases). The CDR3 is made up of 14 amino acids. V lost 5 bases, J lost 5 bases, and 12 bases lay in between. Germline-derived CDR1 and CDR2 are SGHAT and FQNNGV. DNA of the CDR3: TGTGCCAGCAGCCCCCCACGAGGGACCGGGGAGCTGTTTTTT. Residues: CASSPPRGTGELFF.